A single sample is the source of the 16 T cell receptor beta chains below, sequenced in a study of T cells in Graves' hyperthyroidism and ophthalmopathy. TCR beta CDR3 regions were amplified from RNA. In the first-round RT-PCR of the TCR CDR3, the HTBI primer set was used. TCRdb ran MiXCR on the multiplex PCR reads and lists one entry per CDR3 protein. The sample consists of more than 300,000 distinct CDR3 sequences, approximately 17% of them appearing once. The sample taken for sequencing was blood. The receptor set was obtained from a young man with Graves' ophthalmopathy.

The table lists this clonotype with a few counts. The genes are TRBV2 and TRBJ2-5; D is perhaps TRBD2 (5 bases). V dropped 1 base and J dropped 4 bases, with 10 bases sitting between them. The CDR3 spans 14 residues. CDR1 and CDR2 (germline): SNHLY, FYNNEI. The CDR3 protein is CASSEGGEGETQYF. CDR3 nucleotides: TGTGCCAGCAGTGAAGGGGGAGAAGGAGAGACCCAGTACTTC.

The chain couples TRBV5-5 to TRBJ1-5, with 7 bases identical to TRBD1. The ends lost 0 bases at V and 5 bases at J; junction bases unmatched: 5. The CDR3 is made up of 15 amino acids. The germline V gene encodes CDR1 SGHKS and CDR2 YYEKEE (reference sequence). CDR3 sequence reads: CASSLGQGVDQPQHF. The CDR3, as DNA: TGTGCCAGCAGCTTGGGACAGGGTGTGGATCAGCCCCAGCATTTT.

The rearrangement joins TRBV4-1 to TRBJ1-5, with 9 positions matching TRBD1. The CDR3 is made up of 15 amino acids. Germline CDR1 is MGHRA and CDR2 is YSYEKL. With 3 bases clipped from V and 6 bases from J, the junction kept 6 bases outside the gene matches. CDR3 nucleotides: TGCGCCAGCAGCCAGGCAGACAGGGGGTCTCAGCCCCAGCATTTT. The encoded protein is CASSQADRGSQPQHF.

This sequence joins TRBV15 and TRBJ1-6; D gene ambiguous. This CDR3 contains 17 residues. The ends were cut back, 2 bases at V and 8 bases at J, with 19 bases in the middle. From germline, CDR1 is LNHNV and CDR2 YYDKDF (reference sequence). In DNA, the CDR3 is TGTGCCACCAGCAGATCGACCGGGTCCGATCTTTATTCACCCCTCCACTTT. Translating it yields CATSRSTGSDLYSPLHF.

The gene calls are TRBV5-1 and TRBJ2-5, with 7 bases lining up with TRBD1. Germline lookup yields CDR1 SGHRS and CDR2 YFSETQ. Losses at the gene ends were 1 base for V and 2 bases for J; bases not matched to a gene: 8. The CDR3 length is 16 residues. CDR3 sequence (DNA): TGCGCCAGCAGCTTGCTCGGGACAGAGGAACAAGAGACCCAGTACTTC. Its protein product is CASSLLGTEEQETQYF.

This clonotype was found many times. The J gene is TRBJ2-3, the V gene TRBV7-3; D unresolved. V dropped 0 bases and J dropped 6 bases, with 13 bases sitting between them. From germline, CDR1 is SGHTA and CDR2 FQGTGA. This CDR3 spans 15 amino acids. The CDR3 here is CASSLTGQVVDTQYF. The DNA of the CDR3 is TGTGCCAGCAGCTTAACAGGCCAGGTGGTGGATACGCAGTATTTT.

The V gene is TRBV3-1, the J gene TRBJ2-6; 7 bases map to TRBD1. The CDR3 spans 17 residues. Germline CDR1 and CDR2: LGHDT and YNNKEL (reference sequence). The ends lost 4 bases at V and 1 base at J; junction bases unmatched: 7. The CDR3 bases are TGTGCCAGCAGCCCCGGACAGGTCTTGTCTGGGGCCAACGTCCTGACTTTC. This translates into CASSPGQVLSGANVLTF. The full variable domain, with the rest looked up from reference TRBV3-1 and TRBJ2-6, is DTAVSQTPKYLVTQMGNDKSIKCEQNLGHDTMYWYKQDSKKFLKIMFSYNNKELIINETVPNRFSPKSPDKAHLNLHINSLELGDSAVYFCASSPGQVLSGANVLTFGAGSRLTVL.

On this clonotype itself: This may come from a read error, since a much larger clone is one base off. V and J are TRBV7-8 and TRBJ2-2; D might be TRBD1 or TRBD2, each matching 5 bases. CDR1 and CDR2 from the germline V gene are SGHVS and FQNEAQ. The length of the CDR3 is 15 residues. The CDR3 region is CANSTNGAPSGELFF. CDR3 sequence (DNA): TGTGCCAACAGCACCAACGGGGCCCCCAGCGGGGAGCTGTTTTTT.

This clonotype was seen repeatedly, ten times or more. The rearrangement uses TRBV6-1 and TRBJ2-5; TRBD2 matches at 8 bases. The CDR3 sequence is 15 residues long. Trimming took 1 base from V and 6 from J; bases not matched to a gene: 7. Germline V CDR1 and CDR2: MNHNS, SASEGT. CDR3 sequence: CASSEVVAGGQTQYF. CDR3 coding DNA: TGTGCCAGCAGTGAAGTGGTTGCGGGGGGCCAGACCCAGTACTTC.

There are a few counts of this clonotype. The chain has TRBV12-3 or TRBV12-4 and TRBJ1-3; D not certain. Trimming removed 5 bases at V and 3 bases at J, with 5 bases between. The CDR3 sequence is 12 residues long. The DNA of the CDR3 is TGTGCCAGCAGTCGTAATGGAAACACCATATATTTT. Its protein is CASSRNGNTIYF.

The rearrangement joins TRBV18 to TRBJ1-4; D uncertain. The CDR3 is 14 residues long. CDR1 is KGHSH, CDR2 LQKENI, per germline. The V end lost 1 base, the J end lost 6 bases, and 9 bases lay between the germline ends. The CDR3 bases are TGTGCCAGCTCACCACAGAGTTTTTATGAAAAACTGTTTTTT. This sequence encodes CASSPQSFYEKLFF. Full variable domain (missing parts from reference TRBV18 and TRBJ1-4): NAGVMQNPRHLVRRRGQEARLRCSPMKGHSHVYWYRQLPEEGLKFMVYLQKENIIDESGMPKERFSAEFPKEGPSILRIQQVVRGDSAAYFCASSPQSFYEKLFFGSGTQLSVL.

This clonotype was picked up many times. The V call is TRBV2, the J call TRBJ1-1; D uncertain. V was shortened by 6 bases and J by 3 bases, with 14 bases between the two germline ends. From germline, CDR1 is SNHLY and CDR2 FYNNEI. The CDR3 loop spans 14 amino acids. In DNA form, the CDR3 reads TGTGCCAGCAGGGGCGATCGGCCCTACACTGAAGCTTTCTTT. Its protein is CASRGDRPYTEAFF. The whole variable domain, filled in from reference TRBV2 and TRBJ1-1, reads EPEVTQTPSHQVTQMGQEVILRCVPISNHLYFYWYRQILGQKVEFLVSFYNNEISEKSEIFDDQFSVERPDGSNFTLKIRSTKLEDSAMYFCASRGDRPYTEAFFGQGTRLTVV.

The table lists this clonotype with a count of one. A much larger clone sits a single nucleotide away, making a read error possible. The chain combines TRBV2 with TRBJ1-4; 10 bases are shared with TRBD1. CDR3 length: 14 residues. With V trimmed by 3 bases and J by 6 bases, 1 base remained unmatched. Germline V gene data show CDR1 as SNHLY and CDR2 as FYNNEI. CDR3 sequence (DNA): TGTGCCAGCAGTGACGGGACAGGGGATGAAAAACTGTTTTTT. Its protein is CASSDGTGDEKLFF. The entire variable domain, with the rest obtained from reference TRBV2 and TRBJ1-4, is as follows: EPEVTQTPSHQVTQMGQEVILRCVPISNHLYFYWYRQILGQKVEFLVSFYNNEISEKSEIFDDQFSVERPDGSNFTLKIRSTKLEDSAMYFCASSDGTGDEKLFFGSGTQLSVL.

A word on this clonotype: The DNA is omitted, as the CDR3 cannot be located on it reliably, and the CDR3 follows TCRdb's listing. CDR3 amino acids: CASSIYLCSVSTGDGTEAFF. This chain connects TRBV2 to TRBJ1-1; TRBD1 is the table's D call, not checked against the DNA. Germline values: CDR1 SNHLY, CDR2 FYNNEI. The length of the CDR3 is 20 amino acids, counting both ends.

This clonotype was counted between two and nine times. This chain connects TRBV27 to TRBJ2-1; possibly TRBD1 for D (5 bases). Germline lookup yields CDR1 MNHEY and CDR2 SMNVEV (reference sequence). Trimming removed 6 bases from V and 5 bases from J, with 17 bases in between. The CDR3 is 15 residues long. The CDR3 sequence is CASRSLGAIHNEQFF. CDR3 coding DNA: TGTGCCAGCAGATCCTTAGGGGCGATCCACAATGAGCAGTTCTTC.

This clonotype was detected many times. This chain connects TRBV5-1 to TRBJ1-2; a weak D match, TRBD1 (6 bases). This CDR3 contains 13 residues. Looked up from germline, CDR1 is SGHRS and CDR2 is YFSETQ. Trimming cost V 5 bases and J 3 bases, with 11 bases left between them. The CDR3 region has the DNA TGCGCCAGCAGTTTGTGGGGGCACTATGGCTACACCTTC. Its protein is CASSLWGHYGYTF.